This T cell receptor beta chain emerged from a study of blood T cell repertoires in COVID-19. Per the original methods: The authors estimated nucleated cell counts from reference gene primer amplification. This table comes from immunoSEQ multiplex PCR, and its TCRdb copy is limited to in-frame clones, with some not included. For V, J and clone size, that table is used; D and trimming come from the DNA. Of tens of thousands of clones in the sample, about 86% were seen once. This clone has just one count. CDR3 length: 15 amino acids. The germline CDR1 and CDR2 sequences are LNHDA and SQIVND (reference sequence). After removal of 1 base from V and 2 bases from J, the junction contained 4 bases not matched to a gene.

Material for sequencing was peripheral blood. The chain has TRBV19 and TRBJ1-2, with TRBD1 identical over 7 bases. The TCR originated in a man older than 75 with acute or convalescent COVID-19. CDR3: CASSIVPQGNYGYTF. Written as DNA, the CDR3 is TGTGCCAGTAGTATAGTACCACAGGGGAACTATGGCTACACCTTC. The full variable domain, its missing parts supplied by reference TRBV19 and TRBJ1-2, is DGGITQSPKYLFRKEGQNVTLSCEQNLNHDAMYWYRQDPGQGLRLIYYSQIVNDFQKGDIAEGYSVSREKKESFPLTVTSAQKNPTAFYLCASSIVPQGNYGYTFGSGTRLTVV.